Shown below are 27 T cell receptor beta chains from a single sample sequenced in a study of T cells in Graves' hyperthyroidism and ophthalmopathy. Authors of the study amplified TCR beta CDR3 regions from RNA transcripts. Using the HTBI primer set, a first-round RT-PCR was run on the TCR CDR3. A single record per CDR3 protein comes from TCRdb applying MiXCR to the multiplex PCR reads. Of around 200,000 distinct CDR3 sequences listed, around 20% are singletons. The specimen sequenced was blood. The receptor set was obtained from a man between 35 and 55 years old with Graves' hyperthyroidism.

Ten or more counts support this clonotype. The genes are TRBV30 and TRBJ2-2; D gene unclear. Deletions cut 1 base from V and 6 bases from J, with 6 bases between. Per the germline V gene, CDR1 is GTSNPN and CDR2 is SVGIG (reference sequence). The CDR3 spans 12 residues. CDR3 protein: CAWSDSPGELFF. CDR3 coding DNA: TGTGCCTGGAGTGACAGCCCCGGGGAGCTGTTTTTT.

This clonotype appeared many times. In nucleotides, the CDR3 is TGCGCCAGCAGCTCTACTAGCGGGGGGGCATCCATCTATGAGCAGTTCTTC. It codes for CASSSTSGGASIYEQFF. The rearrangement links TRBV5-1 to TRBJ2-1, with 13 bases aligning to TRBD2. V was clipped by 3 bases and J by 8 bases; unmatched bases: 11. This CDR3 has 17 amino acids. The V gene's germline CDR1 is SGHRS and CDR2 YFSETQ.

V gene TRBV2 combines with J gene TRBJ1-2; TRBD1 matches at 8 bases. This CDR3 contains 14 residues. Germline V gene lookup returns CDR1 SNHLY and CDR2 FYNNEI. The V gene end was trimmed by 6 bases and the J gene end by 8 bases; junction bases not matched to a gene: 11. CDR3 protein: CASSPPRDRWGYTF. In nucleotides, the CDR3 is TGTGCCAGCAGCCCTCCCCGGGACAGGTGGGGCTACACCTTC.

This clonotype was seen ten or more times. The rearrangement uses TRBV7-2 and TRBJ2-7; 12 nucleotides agree with TRBD2. The V gene's germline CDR1 is SGHTA and CDR2 FQGNSA. This CDR3 spans 14 amino acids. J was trimmed by 2 bases and V by 5 bases; bases with no gene match: 1. This chain's CDR3 is CASSRTSGAYEQYF. The CDR3, as DNA: TGTGCCAGCAGCCGGACTAGCGGGGCCTACGAGCAGTACTTC.

This clonotype has only a few counts. The chain joins TRBV28 to TRBJ2-5; D possibly corresponds to TRBD2 (7 bases). CDR1 is MDHEN and CDR2 is SYDVKM in the germline V gene. The CDR3 spans 14 residues. Trimming shortened V by 2 bases and J by 4 bases, and 11 bases separated the two germline ends. As DNA, the CDR3 is TGTGCCAGCAGTTTAGTGGGGGGGCGAGAGACCCAGTACTTC. Protein sequence: CASSLVGGRETQYF.

Many counts were recorded for this clonotype. The gene calls are TRBV7-2 and TRBJ2-1; 14 nucleotides agree with TRBD2. J lost 4 bases, V lost 5 bases, and 10 bases had no gene match. The CDR3 is 18 amino acids. Germline CDR1 is SGHTA and CDR2 is FQGNSA. CDR3 in amino acids: CASSPGLAGGPSYNEQFF. The CDR3 region has the DNA TGTGCCAGCAGCCCTGGACTAGCGGGGGGCCCGTCGTACAATGAGCAGTTCTTC.

The J gene is TRBJ1-1, the V gene TRBV12-3 or TRBV12-4; unclear D gene. The CDR3 length is 14 residues. V was clipped by 3 bases and J by 0 bases, with 8 bases between them. Here the CDR3 reads CASSFPPLNTEAFF. Written as DNA, the CDR3 is TGTGCCAGCAGTTTTCCCCCTCTGAACACTGAAGCTTTCTTT.

As regards this clonotype: A clone one base away is much larger, so this may be a read error. V is TRBV10-1 and J is TRBJ1-2; TRBD1 is a possible D gene (5 bases). Looked up from germline, CDR1 is WNHNN and CDR2 is SYGVQD (reference sequence). The CDR3 consists of 15 residues. The DNA for the CDR3 is TGCGCCGGCAGTGAGTCCTTCAGGGATCCTTTCGGCTACACCTTC. Encoded protein: CAGSESFRDPFGYTF.

Many counts were recorded for this clonotype. The V gene is TRBV12-3 or TRBV12-4, the J gene TRBJ2-3; TRBD2 agrees at 8 bases. The CDR3 spans 14 residues. J gave up 6 bases and V 2 bases, and 4 bases lay outside the gene matches. As DNA, the CDR3 is TGTGCCAGCAGTTTAAACGGGGGGGCCGATACGCAGTATTTT. Translation gives CASSLNGGADTQYF.

This clonotype was detected a few times. This chain joins TRBV19 and TRBJ1-5; D possibly corresponds to TRBD1 (5 bases). Per germline, CDR1 LNHDA and CDR2 SQIVND (reference sequence). V was shortened by 8 bases and J by 1 base, with 12 bases between the two germline ends. This CDR3 region has 14 residues. Written as DNA, the CDR3 is TGTGCCAGTGGCTTGGGGGGAAGCAATCAGCCCCAGCATTTT. As protein: CASGLGGSNQPQHF.

This clonotype was found many times. The rearrangement joins TRBV12-3 or TRBV12-4 to TRBJ1-3, with TRBD1 matching 10 bases. The V and J ends lost 6 bases and 2 bases, in that order; junction bases with no gene match: 4. The CDR3 contains 15 residues. CDR3 DNA sequence: TGTGCCAGCAGCCGACAGGGGGCAACTGGAAACACCATATATTTT. It specifies CASSRQGATGNTIYF.

The chain carries TRBV15 and TRBJ2-3, with D unclear. Trimming left V 5 bases short and J 4 bases short, with 13 bases between. Germline V CDR1 and CDR2: LNHNV, YYDKDF (reference sequence). The CDR3 is made up of 14 amino acids. The CDR3 DNA follows: TGTGCCACCAGCCCGAGGCGCAGCTCAGATACGCAGTATTTT. Amino acid sequence: CATSPRRSSDTQYF.

The rearrangement uses TRBV5-4 and TRBJ1-1, with a tentative D call TRBD1 (5 bases). V dropped 4 bases and J dropped 0 bases, with 16 bases sitting between them. Per germline, CDR1 SGHNT and CDR2 YYREEE (reference sequence). The length of the CDR3 is 16 residues. The CDR3 DNA sequence: TGTGCCAGCAGCGTTGGGGGGGGGACCATGAACACTGAAGCTTTCTTT. It codes for CASSVGGGTMNTEAFF.

This clonotype was recorded many times. This chain links TRBV28 with TRBJ2-5; unclear D gene. V dropped 5 bases and J dropped 2 bases, with 6 bases sitting between them. In germline, CDR1 is MDHEN, CDR2 SYDVKM. The CDR3 is 12 residues long. CDR3 sequence reads: CASSTGQETQYF. The CDR3 DNA follows: TGTGCCAGCAGTACCGGGCAAGAGACCCAGTACTTC.

This clonotype was seen many times. The chain links TRBV2 to TRBJ1-5; TRBD1 is a possible D gene (6 bases). Germline CDR1 reads SNHLY; CDR2 reads FYNNEI. The ends were cut back, 5 bases at V and 6 bases at J, with 17 bases in the middle. The CDR3 totals 15 residues. CDR3 in DNA: TGTGCCAGCAGTCGGCGGGGGGCTTGGAGTCAGCCCCAGCATTTT. Amino acid sequence: CASSRRGAWSQPQHF.

This clonotype was counted ten times or more. The chain employs TRBV20-1 and TRBJ1-2; the D gene is possibly TRBD1 (5 bases). This CDR3 has 14 residues. Germline V lookup: CDR1 DFQATT, CDR2 SNEGSKA (reference sequence). V was pared by 3 bases and J by 9 bases, with 20 bases between. CDR3 DNA sequence: TGCAGTGCTAGGGACCCCTCGGGACGGATCAGCTACACCTTC. This codes for CSARDPSGRISYTF.

This clonotype has just a few counts. This may stem from a read error, because a much larger clone lies one nucleotide away. The CDR3 DNA sequence: TGTGCCAACAGTAACGTAGGGCCCTACGAGCAGTACTTC. It translates to CANSNVGPYEQYF. The rearrangement links TRBV28 to TRBJ2-7; D unresolved. Germline lookup yields CDR1 MDHEN and CDR2 SYDVKM. The CDR3 extends over 13 amino acids.

This clonotype has at least ten counts. This chain uses TRBV5-8 with TRBJ2-5; tentatively, D is TRBD1 or TRBD2 (5 bases each). Germline lookup yields CDR1 SGHTS and CDR2 YDEGEE. The V end was cut by 3 bases, the J end by 5 bases, with 14 bases between. This CDR3 comprises 14 residues. The CDR3 nucleotides are TGTGCCAGCAGCTCGGGACCGCCCAGCGAGACCCAGTACTTC. Translated: CASSSGPPSETQYF.

This clonotype was detected a few times. V gene TRBV20-1 combines with J gene TRBJ2-1; no firm D call. In germline, CDR1 is DFQATT, CDR2 SNEGSKA (reference sequence). Trimming removed 5 bases from V and 4 bases from J, with 12 bases in between. The CDR3 is 13 amino acids. In DNA form, the CDR3 reads TGCAGTGCTCCCCCGGTGCGGTACAATGAGCAGTTCTTC. It translates to CSAPPVRYNEQFF.

There are a few counts of this clonotype. The CDR3 loop is CATSGSGGETQYF. CDR3 nucleotides: TGTGCCACCAGCGGATCGGGGGGAGAGACCCAGTACTTC. The chain recombines TRBV24-1 with TRBJ2-5; 7 bases fit TRBD2. J lost 4 bases, V lost 7 bases, and 5 bases had no gene match. Germline CDR1 and CDR2: KGHDR and SFDVKD. This CDR3 is built from 13 residues.

This clonotype showed up just a few times. V is TRBV6-2 or TRBV6-3 and J is TRBJ1-1; weak D call: TRBD1 (6 bases). From germline, CDR1 is MNHEY and CDR2 SVGEGT. Trimming removed 2 bases at V and 3 bases at J, with 13 bases between. The CDR3 sequence is 15 residues long. This chain's CDR3 is CASSYPQRGDTEAFF. DNA for the CDR3: TGTGCCAGCAGTTACCCACAGAGGGGGGACACTGAAGCTTTCTTT.

This clonotype occurred many times. The rearrangement links TRBV20-1 to TRBJ2-7, with TRBD2 matching 8 bases. V lost 6 bases, J lost 4 bases, and 11 bases stayed unmatched. The V gene's germline CDR1 is DFQATT and CDR2 SNEGSKA (reference sequence). The CDR3 sequence is 14 residues long. The CDR3 loop is CSALLGGAPYEQYF. CDR3 in DNA: TGCAGTGCCCTTCTCGGGGGGGCCCCGTACGAGCAGTACTTC.

The chain employs TRBV18 and TRBJ1-1, with D unclear. The CDR3 is made up of 16 amino acids. Trimming stripped 6 bases from V and 1 base from J, with 18 bases between. Germline values: CDR1 KGHSH, CDR2 LQKENI. CDR3 sequence: CASSRRQRAENTEAFF. CDR3 DNA: TGTGCCAGCTCTCGCCGTCAGCGAGCCGAGAACACTGAAGCTTTCTTT.

This clonotype has ten or more counts. J is TRBJ1-4 and V is TRBV7-2; tentative D call: TRBD1 (5 bases). The ends were cut back, 4 bases at V and 3 bases at J, with 15 bases in the middle. Germline CDR1 is SGHTA and CDR2 is FQGNSA. The CDR3 loop spans 16 amino acids. The CDR3 spells CASSSRRLGANEKLFF. CDR3 bases: TGTGCCAGCAGCTCACGACGGTTAGGGGCTAATGAAAAACTGTTTTTT.

This clonotype was recorded many times. The J gene is TRBJ2-5, the V gene TRBV2, with 10 bases lining up with TRBD2. The germline CDR1 and CDR2 sequences are SNHLY and FYNNEI. Trimming removed 4 bases from V and 7 bases from J; junction bases left unmatched: 9. The CDR3 has 15 amino acids. The CDR3 sequence: CASSAQRGGGGTQYF. The CDR3, as DNA: TGTGCCAGCAGTGCGCAGCGGGGGGGCGGTGGGACCCAGTACTTC. Full variable domain (missing parts from reference TRBV2 and TRBJ2-5): EPEVTQTPSHQVTQMGQEVILRCVPISNHLYFYWYRQILGQKVEFLVSFYNNEISEKSEIFDDQFSVERPDGSNFTLKIRSTKLEDSAMYFCASSAQRGGGGTQYFGPGTRLLVL.

This clonotype was picked up many times. The chain combines TRBV4-2 with TRBJ1-1; D unresolved. CDR1 and CDR2 from the germline V gene are LGHNA and YNFKEQ. The CDR3 length is 14 residues. V lost 0 bases, J lost 2 bases, and 7 bases lay in between. The CDR3, as DNA: TGTGCCAGCAGCCAAGAACCAGGAAACACTGAAGCTTTCTTT. This codes for CASSQEPGNTEAFF.

This clonotype came up many times. The chain combines TRBV5-6 with TRBJ2-3; D is undetermined. CDR1 is SGHDT, CDR2 YYEEEE, per germline. V was pared by 2 bases and J by 3 bases, with 13 bases between. This CDR3 is built from 15 residues. The CDR3 nucleotides are TGTGCCAGCAGCTTCCGCCCCGGATTGACAGATACGCAGTATTTT. Translation: CASSFRPGLTDTQYF.